The rows below give T cell receptor beta chains drawn from one sample of a study of regulatory T cells in long-lasting Graves disease. TCRdb independently ran MiXCR on the multiplex PCR reads; one entry per CDR3 protein. This table holds hundreds of thousands of distinct CDR3 sequences, roughly a fifth found once. The sequences come from peripheral blood mononuclear cells (PBMCs), collected when the disease was refractory, from a patient treated with antithyroid drugs. Receptors originate from a female donor with Graves disease. CDR3s include the opening cysteine and the closing phenylalanine or tryptophan. A D gene is named only where the DNA matches it firmly. Only some rows state a clone size, as once, few, many or a class for expanded clones.

D	V	size	J	DNA	CDR3
TRBD2	TRBV20-1	once	TRBJ2-7	TGCAGTGCTAGAGCCACTAGCGGGAGCTCCCCTAGCTCCTACGAGCAGTACTTC	CSARATSGSSPSSYEQYF
TRBD1	TRBV6-1	few	TRBJ1-1	TGTGCCAGCAGGAAGACGACACAGGGGGTTCGTCTAACTGAAGCTTTCTTT	CASRKTTQGVRLTEAFF
TRBD1	TRBV27	many	TRBJ2-7	TGTGCCAGCAGGGGCCCGACAGGGGCGTACGAGCAGTACTTC	CASRGPTGAYEQYF
NA	TRBV20-1	many	TRBJ1-4	TGCAGTGCTAGAGAAGGGCAGGGATATACCGAAAAACTGTTTTTT	CSAREGQGYTEKLFF
NA	TRBV5-5	NA	TRBJ2-2	TGTGCCAGCAGCTTGGGTGTAGAAACCGGGGAGCTGTTTTTT	CASSLGVETGELFF
NA	TRBV3-1	NA	TRBJ2-1	TGTGCCAGCAGCCCCCTCGCGGCAGAGGTCCGTAGCAATGAGCAGTTCTTC	CASSPLAAEVRSNEQFF
NA	TRBV6-1	many	TRBJ2-7	TGTGCCAGCACTTCCCCCCGATACGAGCAGTACTTC	CASTSPRYEQYF
TRBD2	TRBV19	NA	TRBJ2-3	TGTGCCACCGGGGGACTAGTGGGCACAGATACGCAGTATTTT	CATGGLVGTDTQYF
NA	TRBV15	many	TRBJ2-5	TGTGCCACCAGCAGAGATGGGGGAGGGGGCGCCAACCAAGAGACCCAGTACTTC	CATSRDGGGGANQETQYF
NA	TRBV20-1	NA	TRBJ2-7	TGCAGTGCTAGAGATCCCCGGAGCGGCACCTCCTACGAGCAGTACTTC	CSARDPRSGTSYEQYF
NA	TRBV12-5	many	TRBJ2-7	TGTGCTAGCAGTGAGGGTAGCTCCTACGAGCAGTACTTC	CASSEGSSYEQYF
NA	TRBV5-4	few	TRBJ1-1	TGTGCCAGCAGATCGGGGGTTTCGAACACTGAAGCTTTCTTT	CASRSGVSNTEAFF
NA	TRBV6-1	NA	TRBJ2-7	TGTGCCAGCCTATCTTCCGGGGGACTGACGGTCCTCTTC	CASLSSGGLTVLF
NA	TRBV30	many	TRBJ2-2	TGTGCCTGGAGTGTACAGTACACCGGGGAGCTGTTTTTT	CAWSVQYTGELFF
NA	TRBV28	NA	TRBJ2-7	TGTGCCAGCACCCTCCCGGGGGAGCAGTACTTC	CASTLPGEQYF
NA	TRBV6-5	many	TRBJ1-1	TGTGCCAGCAGTTTCACGGGACATCCCATGAACACTGAAGCTTTCTTT	CASSFTGHPMNTEAFF
NA	TRBV5-6	NA	TRBJ2-7	TGTGCCAGCACCGATATCAGGAACGAGCAGTACTTC	CASTDIRNEQYF
NA	TRBV20-1	many	TRBJ1-5	TGCAGTGCTAGACTCACCATCGGGGATCAGCCCCAGCATTTT	CSARLTIGDQPQHF
TRBD1	TRBV7-9	many	TRBJ2-5	TGTGCCAGCAGCTTAGTCGATTGGACAGGGCAAAAGGAGACCCAGTACTTC	CASSLVDWTGQKETQYF
NA	TRBV28	many	TRBJ2-2	TGTGCCAGCAGTTTAATCGCCGGGGAGCTGTTTTTT	CASSLIAGELFF
NA	TRBV29-1	NA	TRBJ2-5	TGCAGCGTTGAATCAAAGGGTATGGGCCAAGAGACCCAGTACTTC	CSVESKGMGQETQYF
NA	TRBV28	NA	TRBJ2-3	TGTGCCAGCAGTTTCGGGCAGCTCAGTGATACGCAGTATTTT	CASSFGQLSDTQYF
TRBD1	TRBV2	many	TRBJ1-6	TGTGCCAGCAGTTTCCTCGACAGGGAGTATTCACCCCTCCACTTT	CASSFLDREYSPLHF
NA	TRBV2	many	TRBJ2-7	TGTGCCAGCGGGGACACCTGGAGCTCCTACGAGCAGTACTTC	CASGDTWSSYEQYF
NA	TRBV30	NA	TRBJ1-1	TGTGCCTGGACTCGGGGGAAGGCTGAAGCTTTCTTT	CAWTRGKAEAFF
NA	TRBV6-1	many	TRBJ2-4	TGTGCCAGCAAAAACGGACCCCTGCACATTCAGTACTTC	CASKNGPLHIQYF
NA	TRBV29-1	many	TRBJ2-5	TGCAGCGTTGAAGAAGGAGAGACCCAGTACTTC	CSVEEGETQYF
NA	TRBV5-6	NA	TRBJ2-7	TGTGCCAGCAGCTTGGGTCACAAACCCTACGAGCAGTACTTC	CASSLGHKPYEQYF
TRBD2	TRBV2	NA	TRBJ2-1	TGTGCCAGCAGTGACGTAGCGGGAGAAGTCTACAATGAGCAGTTCTTC	CASSDVAGEVYNEQFF
TRBD1	TRBV3-1	NA	TRBJ1-5	TGTGCCAGCAGCCCGGGACAGTTCAATCAGCCCCAGCATTTT	CASSPGQFNQPQHF
TRBD2	TRBV12-3/TRBV12-4	many	TRBJ2-7	TGTGCCAGCGGAGCGGGAGGACCCTACGAGCAGTACTTC	CASGAGGPYEQYF
TRBD1	TRBV4-1	NA	TRBJ2-7	TGCGCCAGCAGTACAGGGGTTTACCTCGGGTACGAGCAGTACTTC	CASSTGVYLGYEQYF
NA	TRBV7-9	many	TRBJ1-2	TGTGCCAGCAGCTTAAGGGGTTTCAGGGAACCCTCAGCTAACTATGGCTACACCTTC	CASSLRGFREPSANYGYTF
TRBD1	TRBV11-2	many	TRBJ1-2	TGTGCCAGCAGCTTAGATCGAGGGCAGGGGGCCTTCGGCTACACCTTC	CASSLDRGQGAFGYTF
NA	TRBV6-2/TRBV6-3	many	TRBJ2-5	TGTGCCAGCAGTTTCTTTCCCACCCTCTCATCGGAGACCCAGTACTTC	CASSFFPTLSSETQYF
NA	TRBV14	few	TRBJ2-1	TGTGCCAGCAGCCAAGAGTTAGGAGATTGGGACTCCTACAATGAGCAGTTCTTC	CASSQELGDWDSYNEQFF
NA	TRBV11-2	few	TRBJ2-2	TGTGCCAGCAGCCAAACCTCCGTACAGATTAACACCGGGGAGCTGTTTTTT	CASSQTSVQINTGELFF
NA	TRBV6-2/TRBV6-3	NA	TRBJ2-7	TGTGCCAGCAGTTTCGACCCGTCGGTCCTCGAGCAGTACTTC	CASSFDPSVLEQYF
NA	TRBV20-1	NA	TRBJ2-3	TGCAGTTCGGACCTAACTAGCACAGATACGCAGTATTTT	CSSDLTSTDTQYF
NA	TRBV3-1	few	TRBJ2-7	TGTGCCAGCAGCCTAGCAAGAGGAGGCTCCTACGAGCAGTACTTC	CASSLARGGSYEQYF
NA	TRBV29-1	many	TRBJ2-7	TGCAGCGTTGTAAGTGGGAGATCGGGCGAGCAGTACTTC	CSVVSGRSGEQYF
NA	TRBV9	NA	TRBJ1-2	TGTGCCAGCAGCGGGAGGGATGGCTACACCTTC	CASSGRDGYTF
TRBD1	TRBV7-6	few	TRBJ1-2	TGTGCCAGCAGGTCGCCGGGACAGCGTTATGGCTACACCTTC	CASRSPGQRYGYTF
TRBD2	TRBV6-5	many	TRBJ2-2	TGTGCCAGCAGTTACTTGATTCTAGCGGGAGTGGACGGGGAGCTGTTTTTT	CASSYLILAGVDGELFF
TRBD1	TRBV28	many	TRBJ1-2	TGTGCCAGCAACCCTATCCCGGGACAGGGGAACTATGGCTACACCTTC	CASNPIPGQGNYGYTF
TRBD1	TRBV27	many	TRBJ1-2	TGTGCCAGCAGTACCGGACAGGGGTATGGCTACACCTTC	CASSTGQGYGYTF
TRBD2	TRBV5-1	NA	TRBJ2-2	TGCGCCAGCAGCTCCTCCAACCGTCTAGCGGACCTAAGGGACACCGGGGAGCTGTTTTTT	CASSSSNRLADLRDTGELFF
NA	TRBV13	many	TRBJ2-2	TGTGCCAGCAGTTCGGGGACCGGGGAGCTGTTTTTT	CASSSGTGELFF
NA	TRBV14	few	TRBJ2-5	TGTGCCAGCAGCCAAGGGCTAAGGGAGACCCAGTACTTC	CASSQGLRETQYF
TRBD1	TRBV2	NA	TRBJ1-2	TGTGCCAGCAGAGAAGGGACAGGGATTTTGCGTGGCTACACCTTC	CASREGTGILRGYTF
TRBD2	TRBV2	NA	TRBJ2-3	TGTGCCAGCTGTAGCGGGAGGAACACAGATACGCAGTATTTT	CASCSGRNTDTQYF
TRBD1	TRBV6-5	many	TRBJ2-7	TGTGCCAGCAGTTACGGGACAGGGTCCCCCTACGAGCAGTACTTC	CASSYGTGSPYEQYF